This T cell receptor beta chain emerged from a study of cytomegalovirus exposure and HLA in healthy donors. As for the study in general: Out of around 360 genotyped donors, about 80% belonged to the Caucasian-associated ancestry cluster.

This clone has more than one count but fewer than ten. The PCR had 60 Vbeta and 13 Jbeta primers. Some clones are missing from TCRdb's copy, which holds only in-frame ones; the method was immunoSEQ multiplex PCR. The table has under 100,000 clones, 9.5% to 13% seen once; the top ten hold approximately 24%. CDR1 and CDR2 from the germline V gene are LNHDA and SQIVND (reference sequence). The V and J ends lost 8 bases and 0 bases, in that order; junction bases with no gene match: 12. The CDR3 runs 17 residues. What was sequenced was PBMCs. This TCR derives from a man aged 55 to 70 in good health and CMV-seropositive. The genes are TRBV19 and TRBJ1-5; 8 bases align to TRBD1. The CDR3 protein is CASVDRVAGNSNQPQHF. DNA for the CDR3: TGTGCCAGTGTGGACAGGGTTGCGGGGAATAGCAATCAGCCCCAGCATTTT.